The source of this T cell receptor (beta chain) is a study of T cell responses to AZD1222 COVID-19 vaccine. Study results and caveats: Seropositive status at baseline applied to only five to seven AZD1222 recipients.

Trimming stripped 8 bases from V and 8 bases from J, with 21 bases between. This CDR3 spans 14 amino acids. Germline assignment: CDR1 MNHEY and CDR2 SVGAGI. The repertoire was sequenced with immunoSEQ multiplex PCR; TCRdb's copy has only in-frame clones and lacks some. The data show roughly 160,000 clones, around nine tenths seen once. Comment on this clone: Antigen unknown.

This specimen consisted of peripheral blood, obtained 28 days after the second AZD1222 dose. The TCR sequence derives from an adult who received the AZD1222 COVID-19 vaccine. The chain carries TRBV6-5 and TRBJ1-1, with a possible D match to TRBD1 (6 bases). CDR3 sequence (DNA): TGTGCCAGCGGGGGGGGCCAGGGTCGGCCCGAAGCTTTCTTT. Amino acids: CASGGGQGRPEAFF.